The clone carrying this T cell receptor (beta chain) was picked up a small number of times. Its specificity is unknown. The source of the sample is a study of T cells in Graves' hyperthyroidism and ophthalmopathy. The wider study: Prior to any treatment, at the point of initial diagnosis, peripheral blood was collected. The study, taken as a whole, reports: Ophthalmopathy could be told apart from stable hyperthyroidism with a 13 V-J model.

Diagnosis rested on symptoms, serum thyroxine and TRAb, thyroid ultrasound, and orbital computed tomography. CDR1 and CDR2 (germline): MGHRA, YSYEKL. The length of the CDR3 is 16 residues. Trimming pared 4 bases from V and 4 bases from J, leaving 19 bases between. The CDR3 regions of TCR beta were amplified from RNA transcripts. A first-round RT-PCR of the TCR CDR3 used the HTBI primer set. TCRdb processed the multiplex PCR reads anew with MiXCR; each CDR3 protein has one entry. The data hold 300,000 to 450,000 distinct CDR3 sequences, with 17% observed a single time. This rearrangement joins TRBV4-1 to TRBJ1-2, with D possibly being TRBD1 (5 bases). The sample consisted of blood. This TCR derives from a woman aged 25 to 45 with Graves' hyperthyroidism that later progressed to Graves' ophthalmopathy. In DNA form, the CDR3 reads TGCGCCAGCAGCCGGACGACAGAACTTACTAGCTATGGCTACACCTTC. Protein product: CASSRTTELTSYGYTF.